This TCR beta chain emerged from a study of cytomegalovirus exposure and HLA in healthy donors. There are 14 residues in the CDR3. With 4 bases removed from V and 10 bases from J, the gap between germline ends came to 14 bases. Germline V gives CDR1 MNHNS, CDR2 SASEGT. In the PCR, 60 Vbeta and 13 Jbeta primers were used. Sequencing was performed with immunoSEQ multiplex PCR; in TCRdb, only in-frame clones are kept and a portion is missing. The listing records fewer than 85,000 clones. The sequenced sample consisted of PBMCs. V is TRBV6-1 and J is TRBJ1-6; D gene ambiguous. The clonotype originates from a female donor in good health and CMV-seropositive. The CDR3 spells CASSVGQVGSPLHF. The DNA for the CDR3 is TGTGCCAGCAGTGTTGGTCAGGTTGGGTCACCCCTCCACTTT.